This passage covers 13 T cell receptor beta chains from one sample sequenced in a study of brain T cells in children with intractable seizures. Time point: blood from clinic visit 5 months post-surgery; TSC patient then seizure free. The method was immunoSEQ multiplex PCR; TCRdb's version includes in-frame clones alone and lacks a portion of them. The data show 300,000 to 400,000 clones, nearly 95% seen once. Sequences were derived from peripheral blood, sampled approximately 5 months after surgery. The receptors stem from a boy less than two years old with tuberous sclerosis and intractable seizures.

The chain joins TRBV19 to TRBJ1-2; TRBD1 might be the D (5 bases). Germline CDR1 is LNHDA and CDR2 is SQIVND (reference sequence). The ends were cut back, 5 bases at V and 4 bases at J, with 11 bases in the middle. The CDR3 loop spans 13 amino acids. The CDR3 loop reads CASSPGTSYGYTF. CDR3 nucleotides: TGTGCCAGTAGTCCCGGGACGTCCTATGGCTACACCTTC.

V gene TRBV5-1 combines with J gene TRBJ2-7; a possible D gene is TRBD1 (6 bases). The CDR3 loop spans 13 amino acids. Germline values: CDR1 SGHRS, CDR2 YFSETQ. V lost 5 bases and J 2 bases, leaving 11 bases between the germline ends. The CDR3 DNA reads TGCGCCAGCAGACCGGACAGCCCCTACGAGCAGTACTTC. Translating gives CASRPDSPYEQYF.

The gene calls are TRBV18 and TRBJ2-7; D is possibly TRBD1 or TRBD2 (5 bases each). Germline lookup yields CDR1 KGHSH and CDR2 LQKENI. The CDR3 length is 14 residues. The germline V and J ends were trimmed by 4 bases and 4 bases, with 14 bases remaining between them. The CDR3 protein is CASSRRGLWYEQYF. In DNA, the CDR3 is TGTGCCAGCTCACGACGGGGCCTTTGGTACGAGCAGTACTTC.

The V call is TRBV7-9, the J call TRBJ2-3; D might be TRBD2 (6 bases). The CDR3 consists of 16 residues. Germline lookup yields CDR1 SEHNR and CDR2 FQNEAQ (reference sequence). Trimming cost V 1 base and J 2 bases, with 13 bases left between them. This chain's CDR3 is CASSLVGGVITDTQYF. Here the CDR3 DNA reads TGTGCCAGCAGCTTAGTTGGCGGGGTTATCACAGATACGCAGTATTTT.

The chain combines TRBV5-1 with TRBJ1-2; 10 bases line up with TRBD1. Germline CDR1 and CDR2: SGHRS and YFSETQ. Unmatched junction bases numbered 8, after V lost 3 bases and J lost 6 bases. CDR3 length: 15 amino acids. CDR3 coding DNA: TGCGCCAGCAGCTACCGGGACAGGGGTTCAGATGGCTACACCTTC. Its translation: CASSYRDRGSDGYTF.

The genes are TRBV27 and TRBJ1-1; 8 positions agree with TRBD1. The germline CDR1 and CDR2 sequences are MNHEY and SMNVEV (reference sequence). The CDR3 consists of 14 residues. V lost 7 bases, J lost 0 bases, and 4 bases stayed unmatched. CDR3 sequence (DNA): TGTGCCAGCAAAGACAGGGGCATGAACACTGAAGCTTTCTTT. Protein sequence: CASKDRGMNTEAFF.

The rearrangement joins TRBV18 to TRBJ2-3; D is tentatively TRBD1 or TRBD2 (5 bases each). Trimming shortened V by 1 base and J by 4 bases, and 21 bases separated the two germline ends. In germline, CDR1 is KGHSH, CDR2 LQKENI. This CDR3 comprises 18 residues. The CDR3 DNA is TGTGCCAGCTCACCACTAGCGACAGCGCCCAACTCCGCAGATACGCAGTATTTT. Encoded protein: CASSPLATAPNSADTQYF.

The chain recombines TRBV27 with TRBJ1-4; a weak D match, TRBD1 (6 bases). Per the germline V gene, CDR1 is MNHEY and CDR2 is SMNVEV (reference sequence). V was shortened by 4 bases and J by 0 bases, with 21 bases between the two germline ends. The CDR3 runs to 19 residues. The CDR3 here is CASSSARDRTDATNEKLFF. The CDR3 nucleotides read TGTGCCAGCAGTTCGGCCCGCGACAGGACCGATGCAACTAATGAAAAACTGTTTTTT. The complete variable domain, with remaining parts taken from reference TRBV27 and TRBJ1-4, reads EAQVTQNPRYLITVTGKKLTVTCSQNMNHEYMSWYRQDPGLGLRQIYYSMNVEVTDKGDVPEGYKVSRKEKRNFPLILESPSPNQTSLYFCASSSARDRTDATNEKLFFGSGTQLSVL.

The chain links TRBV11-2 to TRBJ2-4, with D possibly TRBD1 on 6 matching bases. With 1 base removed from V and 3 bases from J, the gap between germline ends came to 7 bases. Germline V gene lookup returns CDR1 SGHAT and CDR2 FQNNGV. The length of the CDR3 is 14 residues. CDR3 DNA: TGTGCCAGCAGCTTAGGGGACAACAAAAACATTCAGTACTTC. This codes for CASSLGDNKNIQYF.

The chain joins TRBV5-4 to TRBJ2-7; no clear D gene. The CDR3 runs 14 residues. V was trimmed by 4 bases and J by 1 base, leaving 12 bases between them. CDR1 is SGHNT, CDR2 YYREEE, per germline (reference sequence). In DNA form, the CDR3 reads TGTGCCAGCAGCAGATACGACGCTTCCTACGAGCAGTACTTC. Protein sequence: CASSRYDASYEQYF.

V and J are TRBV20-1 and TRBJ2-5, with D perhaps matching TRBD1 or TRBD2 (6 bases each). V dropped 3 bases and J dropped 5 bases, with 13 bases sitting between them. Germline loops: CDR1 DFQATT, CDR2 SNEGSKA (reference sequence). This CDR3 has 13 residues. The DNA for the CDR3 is TGCAGTGCTAGTCGAGGGGGGTGGGAGACCCAGTACTTC. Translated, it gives CSASRGGWETQYF.

CDR3 in amino acids: CASSILAGGQNEQYF. In nucleotides, the CDR3 is TGTGCCAGCAGCATACTAGCGGGAGGGCAGAACGAGCAGTACTTC. This rearrangement joins TRBV11-3 to TRBJ2-7; TRBD2 aligns across 13 bases. The CDR3 consists of 15 residues. Germline trimming cut 5 bases from V and 5 bases from J; bases unmatched to any gene: 6. CDR1 and CDR2 (germline): SGHNT, YENEEA. Variable domain in full (rest from reference TRBV11-3 and TRBJ2-7): EAGVVQSPRYKIIEKKQPVAFWCNPISGHNTLYWYLQNLGQGPELLIRYENEEAVDDSQLPKDRFSAERLKGVDSTLKIQPAELGDSAVYLCASSILAGGQNEQYFGPGTRLTVT.

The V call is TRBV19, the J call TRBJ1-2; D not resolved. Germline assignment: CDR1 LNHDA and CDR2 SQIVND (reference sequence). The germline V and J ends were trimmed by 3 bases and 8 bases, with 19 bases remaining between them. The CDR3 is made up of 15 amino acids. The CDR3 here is CASSIGRVGVWGYTF. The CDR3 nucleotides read TGTGCCAGTAGTATTGGCCGCGTCGGGGTGTGGGGCTACACCTTC. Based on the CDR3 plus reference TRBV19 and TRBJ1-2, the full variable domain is DGGITQSPKYLFRKEGQNVTLSCEQNLNHDAMYWYRQDPGQGLRLIYYSQIVNDFQKGDIAEGYSVSREKKESFPLTVTSAQKNPTAFYLCASSIGRVGVWGYTFGSGTRLTVV.